What follows are 9 T cell receptor beta chains derived from one specimen sequenced in a study of cytomegalovirus exposure and HLA in healthy donors. The PCR had 60 Vbeta and 13 Jbeta primers. Data came from immunoSEQ multiplex PCR; TCRdb stores just in-frame clones and leaves some out. The sample records 150,000 to 200,000 clones, around 80% being singletons. Specimen: PBMCs. The receptors here all came from a man between 35 and 55 years old in good health and CMV-seronegative.

This clone was picked up a small number of times. The chain is built from TRBV4-3 and TRBJ2-7, with 8 bases matching TRBD1. In germline, CDR1 is LGHNA, CDR2 YSLEER. Trimming at V came to 4 bases and at J to 0 bases, leaving 8 bases not matched to a gene. The length of the CDR3 is 16 residues. CDR3 DNA: TGCGCCAGCAGCCTCTATGTGACAGGGGACTCCTACGAGCAGTACTTC. Its protein is CASSLYVTGDSYEQYF.

The chain joins TRBV4-1 to TRBJ1-2, with D uncertain. The V gene's germline CDR1 is MGHRA and CDR2 YSYEKL. The CDR3 is made up of 14 amino acids. The germline V and J ends were trimmed by 0 bases and 7 bases, with 12 bases remaining between them. CDR3 protein: CASSQETGGRGYTF. CDR3 DNA: TGCGCCAGCAGCCAAGAAACGGGAGGTCGTGGCTACACCTTC.

This clone was seen a few times. The rearrangement uses TRBV29-1 and TRBJ1-2, with no clear D. The germline gives CDR1 SQVTM, CDR2 ANQGSEA. The germline V and J ends were trimmed by 4 bases and 3 bases, with 12 bases remaining between them. The CDR3 length is 13 residues. As DNA, the CDR3 is TGCAGCGTTGGAACCGGGAGGCACTATGGCTACACCTTC. It yields the protein CSVGTGRHYGYTF.

The chain couples TRBV19 to TRBJ2-3; D unresolved. The CDR3 contains 12 residues. V gave up 6 bases and J gave up 0 bases, with 4 bases separating them. Germline V gene sequence: CDR1 LNHDA, CDR2 SQIVND (reference sequence). The CDR3 reads CASRASTDTQYF. The CDR3 nucleotides are TGTGCCAGTAGGGCTAGCACAGATACGCAGTATTTT.

This clone was recorded once. V usage is TRBV21-1 and J usage is TRBJ1-2; the table gives TRBD1 as D, unverified against the DNA. TRBV21-1 is designated a pseudogene. This CDR3 has 16 amino acids. The DNA for the CDR3 is TGTGCCAGCAGCAAAGGTGGGGGACAGAAATGCTATGGCTACACCTTC. It codes for CASSKGGGQKCYGYTF.

The chain combines TRBV9 with TRBJ1-2; D is undetermined. V gave up 2 bases and J gave up 6 bases, with 17 bases separating them. CDR3 length: 15 residues. Germline V lookup: CDR1 SGDLS, CDR2 YYNGEE. The CDR3 coding sequence is TGTGCCAGCAGCGTCTCGGTGGAGGGTAGAAATGGCTACACCTTC. It encodes CASSVSVEGRNGYTF.

This chain connects TRBV20-1 to TRBJ2-5; D is ambiguous. The CDR3 runs 11 residues. V was cut by 0 bases and J by 6 bases, with 5 bases left in between. CDR1 and CDR2 from the germline V gene are DFQATT and SNEGSKA (reference sequence). The CDR3 coding sequence is TGCAGTGCTAGAGAATCTCAGACCCAGTACTTC. This translates into CSARESQTQYF.

The V and J genes are TRBV6-5 and TRBJ1-2; 9 nucleotides agree with TRBD1. CDR1 and CDR2 (germline): MNHEY, SVGAGI. The V segment lost 0 bases and the J segment 4 bases; nucleotides outside the gene matches: 3. This CDR3 contains 15 residues. CDR3 protein: CASSYSTGGGYGYTF. The DNA of the CDR3 is TGTGCCAGCAGTTACTCGACAGGGGGTGGCTATGGCTACACCTTC.

As DNA, the CDR3 is TGTGCCAGTAGCGATCAGGCAGGGAACTATGGCTACACCTTC. This sequence encodes CASSDQAGNYGYTF. The V call is TRBV19, the J call TRBJ1-2, with D maybe TRBD1 (5 bases). Germline values: CDR1 LNHDA, CDR2 SQIVND (reference sequence). CDR3 length: 14 amino acids. Deletions cut 6 bases from V and 2 bases from J, with 13 bases between.